This T cell receptor beta chain was identified during a study of naive and memory T cell subsets. General study points: Diversity fell and Gini index rose from naive through CM, EM, EMRA.

In regard to this clonotype: What it recognizes is unknown.

Both TRBC1 and TRBC2 were covered by a beta constant-region primer of two equimolar oligonucleotides. Ligated cDNA was amplified by four rounds of PCR with nested alpha and beta constant-region primers and SP2. TCRdb called the UMI-ligation and nested PCR reads again in MiXCR, with one record for every CDR3 protein. This sample has around 110,000 distinct CDR3 sequences, with approximately 37% found just once. Sequencing input: central memory CD4+ T cells from blood. This clonotype originated in a human donor in good health.

CDR3 coding DNA: TGCGCCAGCAGCCAATCGACAGGGGTGAATCAGCCCCAGCATTTT. The encoded protein is CASSQSTGVNQPQHF. This chain uses TRBV4-3 with TRBJ1-5, with TRBD1 identical over 8 bases. The J segment lost 4 bases and the V segment lost 2 bases, leaving 4 bases of the junction unmatched. The CDR3 spans 15 residues. CDR1 LGHNA and CDR2 YSLEER come from the germline V gene.